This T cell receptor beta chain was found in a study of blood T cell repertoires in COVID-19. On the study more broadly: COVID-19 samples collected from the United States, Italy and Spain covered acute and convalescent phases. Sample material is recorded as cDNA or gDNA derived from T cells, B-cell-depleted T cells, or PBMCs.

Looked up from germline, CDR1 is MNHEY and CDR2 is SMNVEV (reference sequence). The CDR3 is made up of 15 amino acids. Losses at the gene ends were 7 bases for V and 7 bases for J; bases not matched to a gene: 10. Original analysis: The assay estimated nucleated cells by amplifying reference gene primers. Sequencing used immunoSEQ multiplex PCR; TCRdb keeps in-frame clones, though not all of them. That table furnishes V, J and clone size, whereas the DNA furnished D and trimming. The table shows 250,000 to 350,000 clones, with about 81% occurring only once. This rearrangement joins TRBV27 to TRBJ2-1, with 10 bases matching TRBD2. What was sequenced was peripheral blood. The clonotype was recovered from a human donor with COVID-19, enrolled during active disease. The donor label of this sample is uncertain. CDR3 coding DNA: TGTGCCAGCACCACCGGGACTAGCGTTTCAAATGAGCAGTTCTTC. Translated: CASTTGTSVSNEQFF.